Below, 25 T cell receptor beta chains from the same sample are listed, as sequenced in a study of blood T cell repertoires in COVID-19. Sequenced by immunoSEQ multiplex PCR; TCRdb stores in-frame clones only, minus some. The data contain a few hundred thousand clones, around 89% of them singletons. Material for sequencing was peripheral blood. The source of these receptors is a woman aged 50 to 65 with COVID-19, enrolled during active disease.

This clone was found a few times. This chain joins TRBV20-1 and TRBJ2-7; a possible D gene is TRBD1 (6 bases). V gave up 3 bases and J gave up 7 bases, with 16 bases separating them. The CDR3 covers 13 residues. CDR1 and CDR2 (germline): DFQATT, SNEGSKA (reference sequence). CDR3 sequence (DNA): TGCAGTGCTAGTAGGCAGGGGTTGAGGGAGCAGTACTTC. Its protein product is CSASRQGLREQYF.

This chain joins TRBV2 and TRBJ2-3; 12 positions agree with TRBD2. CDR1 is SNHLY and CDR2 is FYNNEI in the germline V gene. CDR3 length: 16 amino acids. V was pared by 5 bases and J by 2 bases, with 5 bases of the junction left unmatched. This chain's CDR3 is CASSPLAGGHTDTQYF. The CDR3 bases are TGTGCCAGCAGTCCACTAGCGGGGGGCCACACAGATACGCAGTATTTT.

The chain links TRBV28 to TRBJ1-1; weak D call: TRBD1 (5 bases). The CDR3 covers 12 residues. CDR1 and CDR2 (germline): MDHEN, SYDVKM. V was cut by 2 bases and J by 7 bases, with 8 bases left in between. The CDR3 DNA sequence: TGTGCCAGCAGTTTAGGAGGGGTTGAAGCTTTCTTT. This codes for CASSLGGVEAFF.

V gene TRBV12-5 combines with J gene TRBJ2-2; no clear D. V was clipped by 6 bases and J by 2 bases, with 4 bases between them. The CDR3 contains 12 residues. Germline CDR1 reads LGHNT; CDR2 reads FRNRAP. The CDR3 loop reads CASGHNTGELFF. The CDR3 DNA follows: TGTGCTAGTGGACATAACACCGGGGAGCTGTTTTTT.

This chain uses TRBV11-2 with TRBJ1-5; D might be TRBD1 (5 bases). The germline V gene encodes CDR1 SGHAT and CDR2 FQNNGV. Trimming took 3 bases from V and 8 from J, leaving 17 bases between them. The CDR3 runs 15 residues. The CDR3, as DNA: TGTGCCAGCAGCTTCGGGCAGGGCAGTTCAGAGCCCCAGCATTTT. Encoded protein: CASSFGQGSSEPQHF.

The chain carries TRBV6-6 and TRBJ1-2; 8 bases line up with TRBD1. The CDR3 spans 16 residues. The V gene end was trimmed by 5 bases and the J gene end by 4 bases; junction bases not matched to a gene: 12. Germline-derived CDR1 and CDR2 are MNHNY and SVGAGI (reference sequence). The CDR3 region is CASSRQGKSEIYGYTF. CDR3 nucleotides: TGTGCCAGCAGTCGACAGGGGAAAAGCGAGATCTATGGCTACACCTTC.

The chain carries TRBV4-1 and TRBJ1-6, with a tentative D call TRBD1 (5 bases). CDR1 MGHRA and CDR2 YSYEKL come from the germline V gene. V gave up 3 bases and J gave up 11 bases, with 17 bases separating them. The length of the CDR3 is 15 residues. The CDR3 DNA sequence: TGCGCCAGCAGCCAGGCTGGACAAGTGTCAACACCCCTCCACTTT. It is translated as CASSQAGQVSTPLHF.

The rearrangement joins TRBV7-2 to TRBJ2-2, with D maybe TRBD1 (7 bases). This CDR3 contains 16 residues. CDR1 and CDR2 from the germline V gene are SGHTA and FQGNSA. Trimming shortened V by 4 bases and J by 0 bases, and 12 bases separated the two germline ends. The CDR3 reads CASSSIRGANTGELFF. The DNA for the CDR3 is TGTGCCAGCAGCTCAATCAGGGGGGCGAACACCGGGGAGCTGTTTTTT.

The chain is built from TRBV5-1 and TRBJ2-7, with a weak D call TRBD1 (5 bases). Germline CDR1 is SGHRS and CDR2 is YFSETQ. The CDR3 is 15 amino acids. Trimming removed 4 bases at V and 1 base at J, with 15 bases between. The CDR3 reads CASSLATRQSYEQYF. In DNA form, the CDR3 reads TGCGCCAGCAGCCTGGCAACACGACAGTCCTACGAGCAGTACTTC.

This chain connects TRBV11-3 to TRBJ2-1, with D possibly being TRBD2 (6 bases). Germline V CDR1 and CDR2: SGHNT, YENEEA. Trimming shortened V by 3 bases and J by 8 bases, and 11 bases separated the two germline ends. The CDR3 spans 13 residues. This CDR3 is CASSLGGSDEQFF. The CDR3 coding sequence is TGTGCCAGCAGCTTGGGAGGCTCGGATGAGCAGTTCTTC.

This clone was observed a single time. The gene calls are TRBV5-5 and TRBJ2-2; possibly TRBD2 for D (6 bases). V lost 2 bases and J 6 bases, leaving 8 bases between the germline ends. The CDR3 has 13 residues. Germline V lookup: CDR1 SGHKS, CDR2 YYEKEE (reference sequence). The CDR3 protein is CASSFWGAGELFF. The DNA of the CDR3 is TGTGCCAGCAGCTTTTGGGGGGCCGGGGAGCTGTTTTTT.

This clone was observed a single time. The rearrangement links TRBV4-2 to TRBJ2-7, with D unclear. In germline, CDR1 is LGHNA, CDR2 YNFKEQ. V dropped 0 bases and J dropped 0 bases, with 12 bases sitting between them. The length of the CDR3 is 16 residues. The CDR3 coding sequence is TGTGCCAGCAGCCAAGATCTAGATAGCCTCTCCTACGAGCAGTACTTC. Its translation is CASSQDLDSLSYEQYF.

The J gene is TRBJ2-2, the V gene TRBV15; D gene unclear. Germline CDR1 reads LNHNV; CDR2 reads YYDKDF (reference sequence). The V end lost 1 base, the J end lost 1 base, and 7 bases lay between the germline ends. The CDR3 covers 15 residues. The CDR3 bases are TGTGCCACCAGCAGAGGGAGAGAGAACACCGGGGAGCTGTTTTTT. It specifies CATSRGRENTGELFF.

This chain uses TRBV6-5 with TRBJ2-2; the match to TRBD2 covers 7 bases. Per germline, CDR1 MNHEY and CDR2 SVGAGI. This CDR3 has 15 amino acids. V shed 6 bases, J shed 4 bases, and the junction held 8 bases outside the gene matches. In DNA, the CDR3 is TGTGCCAGCAGAATAGCGGGCTTACCCACCGGGGAGCTGTTTTTT. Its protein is CASRIAGLPTGELFF.

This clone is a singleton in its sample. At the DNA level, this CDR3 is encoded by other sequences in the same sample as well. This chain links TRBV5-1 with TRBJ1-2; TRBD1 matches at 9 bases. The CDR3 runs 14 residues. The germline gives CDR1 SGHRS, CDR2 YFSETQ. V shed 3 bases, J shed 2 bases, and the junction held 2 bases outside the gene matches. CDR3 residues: CASSSGTGNYGYTF. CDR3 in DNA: TGCGCCAGCAGCTCCGGGACAGGGAACTATGGCTACACCTTC. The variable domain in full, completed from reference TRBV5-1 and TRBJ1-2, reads KAGVTQTPRYLIKTRGQQVTLSCSPISGHRSVSWYQQTPGQGLQFLFEYFSETQRNKGNFPGRFSGRQFSNSRSEMNVSTLELGDSALYLCASSSGTGNYGYTFGSGTRLTVV.

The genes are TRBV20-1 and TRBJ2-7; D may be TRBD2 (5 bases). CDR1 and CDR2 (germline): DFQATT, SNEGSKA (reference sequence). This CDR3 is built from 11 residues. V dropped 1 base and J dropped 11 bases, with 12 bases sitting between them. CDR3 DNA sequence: TGCAGTGCTAGAGGGGAAGGACTCGAGTACTTC. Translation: CSARGEGLEYF.

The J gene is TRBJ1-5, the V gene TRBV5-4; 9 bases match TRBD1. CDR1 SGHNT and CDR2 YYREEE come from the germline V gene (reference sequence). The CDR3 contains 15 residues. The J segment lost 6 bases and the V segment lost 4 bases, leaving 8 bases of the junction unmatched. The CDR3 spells CASSPGTGRGQPQHF. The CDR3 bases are TGTGCCAGCAGCCCTGGGACAGGGAGAGGTCAGCCCCAGCATTTT.

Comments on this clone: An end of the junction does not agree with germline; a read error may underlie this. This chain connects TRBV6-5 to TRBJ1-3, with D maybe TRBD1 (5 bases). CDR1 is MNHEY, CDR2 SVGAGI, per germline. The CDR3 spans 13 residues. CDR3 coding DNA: TGTGCCAGCAGGCCAGGGAGGCTCAACATCATATATTTT. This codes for CASRPGRLNIIYF.

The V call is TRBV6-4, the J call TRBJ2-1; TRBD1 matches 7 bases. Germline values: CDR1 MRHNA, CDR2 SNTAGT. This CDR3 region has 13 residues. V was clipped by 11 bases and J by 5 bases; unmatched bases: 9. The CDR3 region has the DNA TGTGCCGGGGGACAGAGCCTCCACAATGAGCAGTTCTTC. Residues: CAGGQSLHNEQFF.

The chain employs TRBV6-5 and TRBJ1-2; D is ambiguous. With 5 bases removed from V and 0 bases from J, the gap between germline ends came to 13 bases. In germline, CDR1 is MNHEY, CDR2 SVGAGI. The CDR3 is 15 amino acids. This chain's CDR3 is CASSRSGKANYGYTF. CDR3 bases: TGTGCCAGCAGTAGATCGGGGAAAGCTAACTATGGCTACACCTTC.

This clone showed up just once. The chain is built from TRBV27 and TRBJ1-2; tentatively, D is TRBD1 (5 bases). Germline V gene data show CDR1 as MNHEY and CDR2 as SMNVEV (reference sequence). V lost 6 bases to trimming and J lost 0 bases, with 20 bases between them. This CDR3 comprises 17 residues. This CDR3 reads CASSLSPNRYTNYGYTF. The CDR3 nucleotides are TGTGCCAGCAGCCTGTCCCCAAACAGGTATACTAACTATGGCTACACCTTC.

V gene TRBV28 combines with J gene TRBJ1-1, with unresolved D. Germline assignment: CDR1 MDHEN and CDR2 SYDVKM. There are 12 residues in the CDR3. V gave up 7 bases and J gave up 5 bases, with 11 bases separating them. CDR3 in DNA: TGTGCCAGCAACGGTGAGAGGACTGAAGCTTTCTTT. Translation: CASNGERTEAFF.

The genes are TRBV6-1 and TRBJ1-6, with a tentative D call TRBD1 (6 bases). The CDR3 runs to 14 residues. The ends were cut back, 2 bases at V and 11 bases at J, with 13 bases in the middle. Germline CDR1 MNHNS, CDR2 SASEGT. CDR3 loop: CASSERGFGAPLHF. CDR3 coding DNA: TGTGCCAGCAGTGAAAGGGGGTTTGGGGCACCCCTCCACTTT.

The CDR3 reads CASSLLGVDYGYTF. The CDR3 nucleotides read TGTGCCAGCAGTTTACTAGGGGTGGACTATGGCTACACCTTC. The chain has TRBV28 and TRBJ1-2, with D tentatively TRBD1 (5 bases). V was cut by 2 bases and J by 3 bases, with 10 bases left in between. The germline V gene encodes CDR1 MDHEN and CDR2 SYDVKM. This CDR3 is 14 amino acids long.

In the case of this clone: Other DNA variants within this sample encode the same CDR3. The CDR3 region has the DNA TGTGCCAGCAGACCTAGCGGGGCCCTTGTTGATACGCAGTATTTT. Encoded protein: CASRPSGALVDTQYF. The genes are TRBV6-5 and TRBJ2-3, with 9 bases matching TRBD2. This CDR3 spans 15 amino acids. Per the germline V gene, CDR1 is MNHEY and CDR2 is SVGAGI. Trimming removed 6 bases from V and 6 bases from J; junction bases left unmatched: 10.